This T cell receptor (beta chain) was retrieved from a study of cytomegalovirus exposure and HLA in healthy donors (TCRdb year 2017). About the full investigation: In an earlier analysis of under 600 of the donors, approximately 300 Gb of sequence data and 90 million to 120 million unique TCR beta sequences from about 179 million T cells were reported. An early release covering about 600 HLA-typed donors comprised approximately 290 gigabases of sequencing data and roughly 85 million unique TCR sequences. Of the approximately 370 genotyped donors, 75% to 85% were placed in the genetic ancestry cluster associated with self-reported Caucasian donors. The aim of the study was to test whether cataloging public T cell receptors could identify signatures of past pathogen exposure. The study used immunosequencing to profile the T cell repertoires of approximately 630 subjects and linked those repertoires to cytomegalovirus serostatus. Along with the approximately 670-subject first cohort, a separate validation cohort of over a hundred different subjects was used. High-throughput TCR immunosequencing, statistical association of individual TCRs with disease status, and machine learning were combined to predict cytomegalovirus infection status. A later analysis re-analyzed previously published TCR beta repertoires from approximately 700 donors and added high-resolution HLA genotyping to study TCR occurrence patterns. Rather than drawing on any new phenotypic data, the later analysis identified candidate immune exposures from TCR beta sequences and the way those sequences occurred across donors. An earlier analysis of some 500 of the donors applied high-throughput TCR beta sequencing to assess whether each TCR beta V gene segment acted as functional or pseudogenic. Donor age, sex, ethnicity and CMV serostatus were compiled together with the repertoire data. A later genetic analysis took genome-wide SNP genotypes for about three fifths of the 666 donors and used that subset as a discovery cohort. All discovery cohort repertoires had been generated on a single sequencing platform. HLA typing included class I and class II loci at four-digit resolution. Typing coverage differed by locus: A, B, C, DRB1 and DQB1 were typed in about 620-640 donors, DQA1 in about 550, DPA1 in some 570, and DPB1 in just under 490. Roughly 5 DR-DQ haplotypes were handled as single units for association and clustering, since linkage in the cohort was strong. Among 398 genotyped donors of the cohort, an average of approximately 240,000 unique TCR beta nucleotide sequences were sequenced per donor, approximately 20% of them non-productive.

Beyond this particular receptor, the publication reports: The study listed 164 TCR beta chains as associated with cytomegalovirus. CMV serostatus was the only immune exposure information available for the cohort. Because some donors lacked HLA typing at each locus, the association tests relied only on the typed subset. In this cohort, only TCR beta chains were sequenced, and detectable features were limited by the absence of alpha or paired-chain data. Specific HLA alleles were associated with roughly 17,000 TCR beta sequences at a false discovery rate of 0.05 in a later analysis. Linkage disequilibrium might explain the correlated functional status among segregating V segments, but an unknown experimental factor could not be excluded. The earlier analysis of nearly 600 of the donors excluded around 17 rarely observed V segments, including chromosome 9 orphons, because counts were too low. In a later analysis, HLA-associated TCR beta chains were found to be more clonally expanded and to have lower generation probabilities than equally common non-associated chains. In a later analysis, TCR association rates were found to vary across HLA loci, with the most associated TCRs seen for DRB1 alleles and the fewest for HLA-C alleles. When HLA alleles, especially DR and DQ, strongly co-occurred, TCR associations were difficult to assign to individual alleles. A cluster of highly shared sequence variants was judged likely to be a technical artifact of the sequencing pipeline. According to the authors, the approach could potentially be generalized to other disease states and immunological phenotypes. Some IMGT-functional V segments, including TRBV6-2 and TRBV6-3, could not be distinguished by the 87-base-pair reads and were therefore excluded. In a later genetic analysis, a missense DCLRE1C variant was associated with V-gene and J-gene trimming of TCR beta chains, and the association was replicated in an independent cohort. Most TCR sequences were seen in very few donors, while some public TCRs were found in many individuals. According to a later analysis, parvovirus B19, influenza, CMV and Epstein-Barr virus appeared linked to several top co-occurrence clusters. The presence/absence analyses assumed that sequencing depth was roughly uniform across donors, and that assumption may not be true. A further reported finding was that TCR beta sequences accurately predicted the HLA-A and HLA-B alleles for most subjects in the first cohort. Most CMV-associated TCR beta chains appeared to be HLA-restricted in a later analysis, and the HLA associations seemed to be driven largely by CMV exposure. The classifier was reported to diagnose cytomegalovirus status with high specificity and sensitivity in both the original and validation cohorts. A later genetic analysis reported fewer N-insertions in productive TCRs among donors in an Asian-associated ancestry cluster than the roughly 690-donor mean. In vitro tests confirmed that three of the cytomegalovirus-associated TCR beta chains recognize cytomegalovirus antigens. In an earlier analysis of around 600 of the donors, most TCR beta V segments were observed in productive rearrangements about 90% or about 30% of the time, broadly matching IMGT annotations.

The germline V gene encodes CDR1 MDHEN and CDR2 SYDVKM. V is cut by 4 bases and J by 9 bases, and the space between the germline ends is 7 bases. The CDR3, cysteine through phenylalanine, is 12 amino acids long. The CDR3 DNA has 36 bases and is translated from base 1. Library construction relied on the immunoSEQ multiplex PCR assay. A mixture of 60 forward primers for TCR Vbeta segments and 13 reverse primers for TCR Jbeta segments was used in the multiplex PCR. The CDR3 region of rearranged TCR beta genes was amplified from genomic DNA with a multiplex PCR assay. Amplified TCR beta libraries were sequenced as 87-base-pair reads on the Illumina HiSeq System. On the authors' methods: Across the 670 or so repertoires, a later analysis counted approximately 75 million unique TCR beta chains, around 11 million of which were shared by at least two donors. To remove PCR and sequencing errors, raw reads were error-corrected and collapsed into unique sequences using a nearest-neighbor algorithm that merged closely related sequences. CDR3 sequences were aligned to IMGT reference sequences to assign V, D and J gene segments. Each retained sequence needed at least a six-nucleotide match to both a V gene segment and a J gene segment. A rearrangement counted as productive if the CDR3 had no stop codons and remained in frame with V and J, and every other rearrangement counted as non-productive. Following IMGT convention, CDR3 was defined as the stretch from the second conserved V-encoded cysteine to the conserved J-encoded phenylalanine. The earlier analysis of roughly 590 of the donors excluded sequences that lacked an unambiguous match to a single V gene segment. An earlier analysis of under 750 of the donors called V segments functional above 56.7% productive rearrangements and segregating when the between-donor standard deviation exceeded 5%. A statistical classification framework was built for diagnosing cytomegalovirus status from the catalog of TCR beta chain sequences. In a later analysis, TCR nucleotide sequences were compared against IMGT/GENE-DB human TR gene sequences so that V and J genes could be assigned. In a later analysis, CDR3 sequences and most-parsimonious VDJ recombination scenarios were assigned using the TCRdist pipeline. A later analysis defined each TCR beta chain by its CDR3 amino acid sequence plus V-gene family, and excluded reads lacking a unique V-gene family. In a later analysis, approximately 590 highly shared, low-generation-probability nucleotide sequences were removed to address suspected cross-contamination and a sequencing artifact. A later analysis calculated a clonal expansion index for each public chain from normalized within-repertoire ranks of inferred template counts. Generation probabilities in a later analysis came from a VDJ recombination model fitted to out-of-frame rearrangements, and those results were checked against IGoR. In a later analysis, TCR-TCR, TCR-HLA and TCR-CMV co-occurrence was scored with hypergeometric tests, and a repertoire-size bias correction was applied to TCR pairs. False discovery rates were estimated in a later analysis by permuting HLA or CMV assignments 20 times. In a later analysis, co-occurring TCRs were grouped using DBSCAN, with TCRdist sequence similarity added in when clustering inside HLA-allele-positive subsets. Repertoires with fewer than 30,000 or more than 120,000 public chains, plus five repertoires with anomalous nucleotide sharing, were excluded from co-occurrence clustering. Sourced from immuneACCESS, this table was stored by TCRdb with only in-frame sequences that have V and J called. A share of the clones is absent; for the studies checked, an unresolved V gene accounts for under half, and the remainder has no known explanation. That table supplies the V and J calls and clone size; D and trimming were determined from the DNA. In this sample the table shows 97,000 or so clones, about 81% of which occur a single time. The leading ten clones occupy roughly 1.5% of the sample.

A word on this clone: Its antigen is unknown. Nothing much larger sits one base from this clone, and base qualities are not available.

The cohort consisted of hundreds of healthy bone marrow donors. At the time of sampling, all cohort members were nominally healthy, though unrecorded immune exposures were likely present. The donor tested CMV seronegative, placing the donor among the 300 to 400 seronegative members of the cohort. Every donor gave a peripheral blood sample, and the peripheral blood mononuclear cells from that sample were used for TCR beta sequencing. Genomic DNA extraction from the blood cell samples was performed with the Qiagen DNeasy Blood Extraction Kit. Sequenced input: PBMCs. The chain uses TRBV28 and TRBJ1-6, with the identity of the D gene unclear. This sequence originates from a man in his forties in good health and CMV-seronegative. The CDR3 region: CASSSQVSPLHF. The nucleotide sequence reads as follows: TGTGCCAGCAGTTCTCAGGTTTCACCCCTCCACTTT.